Below, 16 T cell receptor beta chains from the same sample are listed, as sequenced in a study of shared clonotypes between healthy human individuals. This table comes from immunoSEQ multiplex PCR, and its TCRdb copy is limited to in-frame clones, with some not included. The table has over 400,000 clones, roughly 80% seen once; the top ten hold about 13%. Sequences were obtained from PBMCs. The source of these receptors is a middle-aged woman in good health. Some clones in this sample may be carry-over from other donors' samples.

The chain combines TRBV28 with TRBJ2-7; unclear D gene. The V gene's germline CDR1 is MDHEN and CDR2 SYDVKM. This CDR3 region has 14 residues. V was trimmed by 2 bases and J by 3 bases, leaving 11 bases between them. The CDR3 is CASSLVGSGYEQYF. CDR3 DNA sequence: TGTGCCAGCAGTTTAGTTGGTTCAGGCTACGAGCAGTACTTC.

The V call is TRBV10-2, the J call TRBJ2-7; D is possibly TRBD1 (5 bases). Germline CDR1 is WSHSY and CDR2 is SAAADI. Trimming removed 6 bases at V and 5 bases at J, with 14 bases between. CDR3 size: 13 residues. This chain's CDR3 is CASSKAGWDEQYF. Here the CDR3 DNA reads TGCGCCAGCAGCAAGGCAGGGTGGGACGAGCAGTACTTC.

This clone came up a few times. The J gene is TRBJ2-7, the V gene TRBV29-1, with 11 bases fitting TRBD1. There are 13 residues in the CDR3. Germline V gene data show CDR1 as SQVTM and CDR2 as ANQGSEA. Trimming at V came to 7 bases and at J to 3 bases, leaving 5 bases not matched to a gene. The CDR3 protein is CSAGTGGIYEQYF. CDR3 DNA: TGCAGCGCTGGGACAGGGGGTATCTACGAGCAGTACTTC.

The CDR3 region is CSADDGYEQYF. DNA for the CDR3: TGCAGTGCTGATGACGGATACGAGCAGTACTTC. V gene TRBV20-1 combines with J gene TRBJ2-7; D remains unclear. CDR1 and CDR2 from the germline V gene are DFQATT and SNEGSKA (reference sequence). With 5 bases removed from V and 4 bases from J, the gap between germline ends came to 9 bases. This CDR3 contains 11 residues.

On this clone: A read error is likely here: a far larger clone is one base away. Different DNA sequences within this sample yield the same CDR3. The CDR3 sequence is CASGAGLQETQYF. In DNA, the CDR3 is TGTGCCTCAGGGGCGGGGCTCCAAGAGACCCAGTACTTC. The genes are TRBV5-1 and TRBJ2-5, with D possibly being TRBD1 or TRBD2 (6 bases each). Germline V gives CDR1 SGHRS, CDR2 YFSETQ. CDR3 length: 13 amino acids.

Note on this clone: The junction does not match germline at one end; this may be a read error. The V gene is TRBV29-1, the J gene TRBJ2-4, with D possibly being TRBD1 (6 bases). Germline V gene data show CDR1 as SQVTM and CDR2 as ANQGSEA. This CDR3 comprises 13 residues. CDR3 sequence reads: CSVRTVAKNIQYF. Here the CDR3 DNA reads TGCAGCGTACGGACAGTAGCCAAGAACATTCAGTACTTC.

The rearrangement joins TRBV28 to TRBJ2-1; 15 positions match TRBD2. This CDR3 has 16 residues. With 2 bases clipped from V and 7 bases from J, the junction kept 3 bases outside the gene matches. Per germline, CDR1 MDHEN and CDR2 SYDVKM. The CDR3 DNA is TGTGCCAGCAGTTTAGGGACTAGCGGGAGGTATAATGAGCAGTTCTTC. Translation gives CASSLGTSGRYNEQFF.

V is TRBV6-5 and J is TRBJ1-1; TRBD1 matches 7 bases. Looked up from germline, CDR1 is MNHEY and CDR2 is SVGAGI. Trimming cost V 7 bases and J 6 bases; bases outside gene matches: 14. CDR3 size: 15 residues. This chain's CDR3 is CASISRGLGGAEAFF. DNA of the CDR3: TGTGCCAGCATCTCACGGGGTTTAGGGGGCGCTGAAGCTTTCTTT.

The V gene is TRBV7-9, the J gene TRBJ2-7, with D possibly TRBD1 on 6 matching bases. The ends were cut back, 5 bases at V and 1 base at J, with 12 bases in the middle. The CDR3 is 14 residues long. The V gene's germline CDR1 is SEHNR and CDR2 FQNEAQ (reference sequence). The chain's CDR3 is CASSTRQDSYEQYF. CDR3 DNA: TGTGCCAGCAGCACCCGACAGGATTCCTACGAGCAGTACTTC.

This rearrangement joins TRBV14 to TRBJ2-7; no definite D call. V dropped 1 base and J dropped 0 bases, with 16 bases sitting between them. CDR1 SGHDN and CDR2 FVKESK come from the germline V gene. This CDR3 has 17 amino acids. CDR3 protein: CASSQVLDPLGSYEQYF. The CDR3 DNA reads TGTGCCAGCAGCCAAGTATTGGACCCGCTCGGCTCCTACGAGCAGTACTTC.

This clone was observed a single time. A far more abundant clone sits one base away, making this likely a read error. The sample contains more than one DNA sequence encoding this CDR3. This chain uses TRBV7-2 with TRBJ2-5; possibly TRBD2 for D (6 bases). The CDR3 is 17 amino acids. The germline V and J ends were trimmed by 5 bases and 4 bases, with 23 bases remaining between them. CDR1 is SGHTA, CDR2 FQGNSA, per germline. The CDR3 sequence is CASSRLPGLLVVETQYF. The CDR3 DNA sequence: TGTGCCAGCAGCCGGCTCCCTGGACTACTAGTGGTAGAGACCCAGTACTTC.

The chain employs TRBV18 and TRBJ2-1, with TRBD2 identical over 7 bases. Germline lookup yields CDR1 KGHSH and CDR2 LQKENI. J lost 12 bases, V lost 2 bases, and 10 bases had no gene match. The CDR3 sequence is 14 residues long. The CDR3 here is CASSPVLAARGQFF. The CDR3, as DNA: TGTGCCAGCTCACCAGTCCTAGCGGCACGGGGGCAGTTCTTC.

Points on this clone: Only one base separates this from a far larger clonotype, so it likely reflects a read error. Other DNA sequences in this specimen translate into the identical CDR3. The gene calls are TRBV6-1 and TRBJ1-1; 7 nucleotides match TRBD1. The CDR3 is made up of 13 amino acids. CDR1 MNHNS and CDR2 SASEGT come from the germline V gene. V shed 7 bases, J shed 2 bases, and the junction held 4 bases outside the gene matches. CDR3 protein: CASKGAANTEAFF. The CDR3 nucleotides read TGTGCCAGCAAGGGGGCAGCTAACACTGAAGCTTTCTTT.

This clone came up a few times. The V call is TRBV28, the J call TRBJ2-1, with no clear D. The CDR3 spans 12 residues. Germline V gene lookup returns CDR1 MDHEN and CDR2 SYDVKM. Trimming removed 3 bases at V and 12 bases at J, with 12 bases between. DNA of the CDR3: TGTGCCAGCAGTTTTTCCCCCTCCGGGCAGTTCTTC. This gives the protein CASSFSPSGQFF.

The chain uses TRBV7-3 and TRBJ1-1; no definite D call. The V and J ends lost 2 bases and 6 bases respectively, with 10 bases between them. Germline loops: CDR1 SGHTA, CDR2 FQGTGA. The CDR3 runs 13 residues. The CDR3 is CASSLHRDSEAFF. The CDR3 DNA reads as TGTGCCAGCAGCTTACACAGAGACTCTGAAGCTTTCTTT.

V is TRBV28 and J is TRBJ1-2, with D possibly matching TRBD1 (6 bases). Trimming took off 2 bases at V and 8 bases at J, with 12 bases between the two ends. The CDR3 extends over 13 amino acids. Germline-derived CDR1 and CDR2 are MDHEN and SYDVKM. CDR3 bases: TGTGCCAGCAGTTTAGGGGCAGGGGTGGGCTACACCTTC. This gives the protein CASSLGAGVGYTF.